This T cell receptor beta chain was found in a study of blood T cell repertoires in COVID-19. Looking at the study overall: Some COVID-19 samples were acute and others convalescent; all came from the United States, Italy and Spain. The analysed material was cDNA or gDNA that came from T cells, B-cell-depleted T cells, or PBMCs.

As originally analysed: Using reference gene primer amplification, nucleated cell counts were estimated. Sequenced by immunoSEQ multiplex PCR; TCRdb stores in-frame clones only, minus some. V and J calls and clone size are copied from that table; D and trimming were computed from the DNA. The sample holds around 18,000 clones, 89% seen once. The CDR3 runs 13 residues. With 6 bases removed from V and 0 bases from J, the gap between germline ends came to 6 bases. Germline CDR1 reads MNHEY; CDR2 reads SMNVEV (reference sequence). Sequencing was performed on peripheral blood. V and J are TRBV27 and TRBJ1-3; no clear D. This sequence originates from a man in his 60s with active COVID-19. CDR3 sequence reads: CASRSSSGNTIYF. In DNA, the CDR3 is TGTGCCAGCAGATCCTCCTCTGGAAACACCATATATTTT.